The 23 T cell receptor beta chains below come from one sample, sequenced in a study of blood T cell repertoires in COVID-19. Only in-frame clones appear in the TCRdb table, and some are missing; sequencing was by immunoSEQ multiplex PCR. Of some 200,000 clones listed, 88% are singletons. The sample consisted of peripheral blood. These receptors were obtained from a man aged 35-49 years with active or convalescent COVID-19.

The CDR3 DNA sequence: TGTGCCAGCAGTCCCCCTGAGACAGGAGATGCAACTAATGAAAAACTGTTTTTT. This sequence encodes CASSPPETGDATNEKLFF. V gene TRBV27 combines with J gene TRBJ1-4, with D possibly TRBD1 on 6 matching bases. V lost 5 bases, J lost 0 bases, and 19 bases lay in between. This CDR3 is built from 18 residues. Germline V lookup: CDR1 MNHEY, CDR2 SMNVEV (reference sequence).

V is TRBV5-1 and J is TRBJ2-7; TRBD2 aligns across 13 bases. Germline V CDR1 and CDR2: SGHRS, YFSETQ. The CDR3 runs 15 residues. Trimming removed 4 bases from V and 3 bases from J; junction bases left unmatched: 4. The CDR3 nucleotides read TGCGCCAGCAGCCCAGGGACTAGCGGGATCTACGAGCAGTACTTC. Translated, it gives CASSPGTSGIYEQYF.

The V call is TRBV2, the J call TRBJ1-6; 7 nucleotides line up with TRBD1. V trimming: 10 bases; J trimming: 5 bases; junction bases outside the gene matches: 20. The CDR3 has 18 amino acids. Germline V gives CDR1 SNHLY, CDR2 FYNNEI. The CDR3 coding sequence is TGTGCCAAGGGGCGGACAGGTTGGGACCTTAGAGATAATTCACCCCTCCACTTT. The encoded protein is CAKGRTGWDLRDNSPLHF.

Only one count was recorded for this clone. CDR3 sequence (DNA): TGTGCCAGCAGCTTAGGGGACAGCCAGAACACTGAAGCTTTCTTT. Its translation: CASSLGDSQNTEAFF. The chain is built from TRBV7-9 and TRBJ1-1, with 7 nucleotides matching TRBD1. The germline V gene has CDR1 SEHNR and CDR2 FQNEAQ (reference sequence). The CDR3 runs to 15 residues. V was pared by 1 base and J by 1 base, with 3 bases of the junction left unmatched.

The DNA of the CDR3 is TGTGCCAGCAGCCAAGGGAGGGGCCGGGAATACGAGCAGTACTTC. Translation: CASSQGRGREYEQYF. The gene calls are TRBV4-2 and TRBJ2-7; D is perhaps TRBD2 (6 bases). The CDR3 is made up of 15 amino acids. V gave up 1 base and J gave up 4 bases, with 14 bases separating them. Germline V CDR1 and CDR2: LGHNA, YNFKEQ.

The chain uses TRBV2 and TRBJ1-1; D is ambiguous. This CDR3 contains 14 residues. Germline CDR1 SNHLY, CDR2 FYNNEI. Trimming took off 2 bases at V and 1 base at J, with 8 bases between the two ends. DNA of the CDR3: TGTGCCAGCAGTGAACCTCGGGAGAACACTGAAGCTTTCTTT. This codes for CASSEPRENTEAFF.

V gene TRBV28 combines with J gene TRBJ2-7, with a weak D call TRBD1 (5 bases). Trimming stripped 3 bases from V and 5 bases from J, with 11 bases between. Germline CDR1 reads MDHEN; CDR2 reads SYDVKM. This CDR3 is 13 amino acids long. The CDR3 nucleotides read TGTGCCAGCAGTTTCTATTGGGGCCACGAGCAGTACTTC. This translates into CASSFYWGHEQYF.

The genes are TRBV2 and TRBJ2-2, with TRBD2 identical over 13 bases. Losses at the gene ends were 6 bases for V and 5 bases for J; bases not matched to a gene: 3. The germline CDR1 and CDR2 sequences are SNHLY and FYNNEI. There are 15 residues in the CDR3. The CDR3 loop reads CASRTSGGDTGELFF. The CDR3 nucleotides are TGTGCCAGCAGAACTAGCGGGGGGGATACCGGGGAGCTGTTTTTT.

The rearrangement joins TRBV19 to TRBJ1-4; TRBD1 agrees at 10 bases. This CDR3 is 14 amino acids long. CDR1 and CDR2 from the germline V gene are LNHDA and SQIVND (reference sequence). Unmatched junction bases numbered 6, after V lost 7 bases and J lost 7 bases. The CDR3 protein is CASTDRGRLEKLFF. The CDR3 DNA follows: TGTGCCAGTACCGACAGGGGGCGGCTTGAAAAACTGTTTTTT.

The gene calls are TRBV3-1 (or the pseudogene TRBV3-2) and TRBJ2-1, with 16 bases fitting TRBD2. The CDR3 runs to 20 residues. Trimming at V came to 3 bases and at J to 4 bases, leaving 12 bases not matched to a gene. CDR1 and CDR2 (germline): LGHDT, YNNKEL (reference sequence). CDR3 nucleotides: TGTGCCAGCAGCCAGGCCGGGACTAGCGGGAGGGCCTGGGGGTACAATGAGCAGTTCTTC. It translates to CASSQAGTSGRAWGYNEQFF.

V gene TRBV19 combines with J gene TRBJ2-7; 8 nucleotides line up with TRBD2. CDR1 and CDR2 (germline): LNHDA, SQIVND (reference sequence). V dropped 5 bases and J dropped 3; count of bases not matched to a gene: 9. The CDR3 is 15 amino acids. CDR3 nucleotide sequence: TGTGCCAGTAGTTTCACCGGGGGGGAGGTCTACGAGCAGTACTTC. Its translation: CASSFTGGEVYEQYF.

This clone was seen only once. The chain has TRBV5-1 and TRBJ1-4; 7 nucleotides agree with TRBD1. The trim removed 4 bases at V and 2 bases at J, leaving 5 bases unmatched. Germline V gene lookup returns CDR1 SGHRS and CDR2 YFSETQ. There are 15 residues in the CDR3. CDR3 in DNA: TGCGCCAGCAGCCGCCGACAGGGCACTAATGAAAAACTGTTTTTT. Translation gives CASSRRQGTNEKLFF.

The chain joins TRBV28 to TRBJ1-1; possible D gene TRBD1, 5 bases. V dropped 6 bases and J dropped 1 base, with 15 bases sitting between them. The CDR3 extends over 15 amino acids. Germline CDR1 and CDR2: MDHEN and SYDVKM. CDR3 nucleotide sequence: TGTGCCAGCAGCTTTCCGATCGGGGGGAACACTGAAGCTTTCTTT. Its translation is CASSFPIGGNTEAFF.

This sequence joins TRBV28 and TRBJ1-1, with D possibly TRBD1 on 6 matching bases. V was cut by 8 bases and J by 6 bases, with 16 bases left in between. The CDR3 spans 13 residues. Germline CDR1 is MDHEN and CDR2 is SYDVKM. CDR3 region: CASVRGWPPEAFF. The CDR3 coding sequence is TGTGCCAGCGTCAGGGGCTGGCCTCCTGAAGCTTTCTTT. The full variable domain, completed using reference TRBV28 and TRBJ1-1, is DVKVTQSSRYLVKRTGEKVFLECVQDMDHENMFWYRQDPGLGLRLIYFSYDVKMKEKGDIPEGYSVSREKKERFSLILESASTNQTSMYLCASVRGWPPEAFFGQGTRLTVV.

The CDR3 nucleotides are TGTGCCAGCAGCCCGATAGGGACAGGGGCGTATGGCTACACCTTC. Residues: CASSPIGTGAYGYTF. This sequence joins TRBV7-2 and TRBJ1-2; 10 bases line up with TRBD1. Germline CDR1 and CDR2: SGHTA and FQGNSA. The CDR3 is 15 amino acids. With V trimmed by 5 bases and J by 5 bases, 8 bases remained unmatched.

This clone was seen a few times. The chain carries TRBV7-5 and TRBJ1-6; the DNA was not used to check the table's D call, TRBD1. TRBV7-5 is recorded as a pseudogene. The CDR3 loop spans 16 amino acids. The CDR3 sequence is CARSPKGTGQDSPLHF. The CDR3 DNA reads as TGTGCCAGAAGCCCGAAGGGGACAGGGCAGGATTCACCCCTCCACTTT.

This chain joins TRBV27 and TRBJ2-5; TRBD2 matches at 9 bases. This CDR3 is 16 amino acids long. The germline CDR1 and CDR2 sequences are MNHEY and SMNVEV (reference sequence). J gave up 1 base and V 2 bases, and 5 bases lay outside the gene matches. For the CDR3, the DNA is TGTGCCAGCAGTTTAAAAGGGCGGGGGGGCCAAGAGACCCAGTACTTC. This encodes CASSLKGRGGQETQYF.

J is TRBJ1-5 and V is TRBV19, with unresolved D. The CDR3 has 15 amino acids. V shed 0 bases and J shed 5 bases, with 11 bases lying between them. Germline loops: CDR1 LNHDA, CDR2 SQIVND (reference sequence). Here the CDR3 DNA reads TGTGCCAGTAGTATAGATCTGGGCAGCTATCAGCCCCAGCATTTT. Protein: CASSIDLGSYQPQHF.

The chain uses TRBV11-1 and TRBJ2-5; 10 positions agree with TRBD2. The CDR3 totals 15 residues. The V gene end was trimmed by 4 bases and the J gene end by 2 bases; junction bases not matched to a gene: 4. Germline V CDR1 and CDR2: SGHAT, FQDESV (reference sequence). The CDR3 DNA is TGTGCCAGCAGCTCTAGCGGGGGACAACAAGAGACCCAGTACTTC. Amino acid sequence: CASSSSGGQQETQYF.

The J gene is TRBJ2-1, the V gene TRBV6-5, with TRBD2 matching over 14 bases. CDR1 and CDR2 (germline): MNHEY, SVGAGI. The V gene end was trimmed by 0 bases and the J gene end by 8 bases; junction bases not matched to a gene: 0. This CDR3 comprises 15 residues. The CDR3 loop is CASSYSGLAGDEQFF. As DNA, the CDR3 is TGTGCCAGCAGTTACTCGGGACTAGCGGGGGATGAGCAGTTCTTC.

The V gene is TRBV3-1 (or the pseudogene TRBV3-2), the J gene TRBJ2-4; D is unresolved. V shed 2 bases and J shed 2 bases, with 10 bases lying between them. The germline gives CDR1 LGHDT, CDR2 YNNKEL (reference sequence). CDR3 size: 15 residues. The CDR3 DNA sequence: TGTGCCAGCAGCCAATCCCAGAGGTCCAAAAACATTCAGTACTTC. It encodes CASSQSQRSKNIQYF.

This clone was picked up a small number of times. The V gene is TRBV28, the J gene TRBJ1-5; 9 positions match TRBD1. V trimming: 8 bases; J trimming: 5 bases; junction bases outside the gene matches: 4. CDR3 length: 13 residues. Germline CDR1 reads MDHEN; CDR2 reads SYDVKM. The CDR3: CASLGQGYQPQHF. The CDR3 nucleotides are TGTGCCAGCTTGGGACAGGGCTATCAGCCCCAGCATTTT.

V gene TRBV5-1 combines with J gene TRBJ2-5; 8 bases agree with TRBD1. J was trimmed by 5 bases and V by 2 bases; bases with no gene match: 8. Germline V lookup: CDR1 SGHRS, CDR2 YFSETQ. The CDR3 spans 15 residues. CDR3 in DNA: TGCGCCAGCAGCTTTTGGCAGGGGGCTCAGGAGACCCAGTACTTC. It encodes CASSFWQGAQETQYF.